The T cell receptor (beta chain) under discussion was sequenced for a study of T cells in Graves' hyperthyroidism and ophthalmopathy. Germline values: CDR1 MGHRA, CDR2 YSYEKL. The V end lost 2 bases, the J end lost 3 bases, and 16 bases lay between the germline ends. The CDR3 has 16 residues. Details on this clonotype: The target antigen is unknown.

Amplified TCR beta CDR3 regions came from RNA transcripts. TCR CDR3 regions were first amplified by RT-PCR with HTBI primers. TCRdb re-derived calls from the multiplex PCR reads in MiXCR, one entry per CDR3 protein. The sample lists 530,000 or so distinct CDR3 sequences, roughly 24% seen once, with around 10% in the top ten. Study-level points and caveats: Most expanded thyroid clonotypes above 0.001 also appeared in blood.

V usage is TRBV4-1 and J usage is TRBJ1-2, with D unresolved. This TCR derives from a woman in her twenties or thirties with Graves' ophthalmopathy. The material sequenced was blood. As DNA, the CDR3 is TGCGCCAGCAGCCAATTCCTTGCGGAGCCCTACTATGGCTACACCTTC. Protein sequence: CASSQFLAEPYYGYTF.